These 20 T cell receptor beta chains originate from one sample sequenced in a study of Ad26.COV2.S vaccination and SARS-CoV-2 variants. Profiling relied on immunoSEQ multiplex PCR, and the TCRdb table lists in-frame clones only, not all of them. The sample yields about 280,000 clones, over 75% seen once. As to treatment: roughly 19 received Ad26.COV2.S at low or high dose, single or two shots; 5 received placebo; per-sample allocation not given. Collection of samples fell on day 63 after the first vaccine or placebo injection. Here the sequenced sample was peripheral blood, taken in a trial of Ad26.COV2.S vaccine versus placebo. The receptors stem from a person between 18 and 59 years old who received the Ad26.COV2.S COVID-19 vaccine or a placebo.

The chain links TRBV11-3 to TRBJ2-3, with TRBD2 matching over 8 bases. The trim removed 5 bases at V and 4 bases at J, leaving 8 bases unmatched. CDR1 and CDR2 from the germline V gene are SGHNT and YENEEA. The CDR3 has 15 amino acids. CDR3 sequence reads: CASSPGGGEADTQYF. The CDR3 DNA reads as TGTGCCAGCAGCCCGGGGGGGGGAGAAGCAGATACGCAGTATTTT.

The CDR3 protein is CASTGTSGNNEQFF. The CDR3 DNA is TGTGCCAGCACCGGGACTAGCGGTAACAATGAGCAGTTCTTC. V gene TRBV27 combines with J gene TRBJ2-1; 11 bases line up with TRBD2. This CDR3 spans 14 amino acids. The V gene end was trimmed by 7 bases and the J gene end by 5 bases; junction bases not matched to a gene: 4. CDR1 and CDR2 from the germline V gene are MNHEY and SMNVEV (reference sequence).

The table lists this clone with a count of one. This chain uses TRBV2 with TRBJ1-2; possible D gene TRBD1, 6 bases. The CDR3 covers 13 residues. Germline V gives CDR1 SNHLY, CDR2 FYNNEI. The V end lost 2 bases, the J end lost 4 bases, and 8 bases lay between the germline ends. The chain's CDR3 is CASSETGSYGYTF. DNA of the CDR3: TGTGCCAGCAGTGAAACAGGGTCCTATGGCTACACCTTC.

This sequence joins TRBV7-2 and TRBJ1-5; D gene uncertain. The germline gives CDR1 SGHTA, CDR2 FQGNSA. Trimming took off 1 base at V and 2 bases at J, with 9 bases between the two ends. The CDR3 loop spans 15 amino acids. CDR3 bases: TGTGCCAGCAGCTTAGGAGGGAGACGCAATCAGCCCCAGCATTTT. Its protein is CASSLGGRRNQPQHF. Together with reference TRBV7-2 and TRBJ1-5, the CDR3 gives the full variable domain: GAGVSQSPSNKVTEKGKDVELRCDPISGHTALYWYRQSLGQGLEFLIYFQGNSAPDKSGLPSDRFSAERTGGSVSTLTIQRTQQEDSAVYLCASSLGGRRNQPQHFGDGTRLSIL.

This clone was seen a single time. V usage is TRBV10-1 and J usage is TRBJ1-1; tentatively, D is TRBD1 (6 bases). Trimming took 2 bases from V and 3 from J, leaving 10 bases between them. The V gene's germline CDR1 is WNHNN and CDR2 SYGVQD (reference sequence). This CDR3 is built from 14 residues. The CDR3 bases are TGCGCCAGCAGTGAGGCCCAGGGGTACACTGAAGCTTTCTTT. Translation: CASSEAQGYTEAFF.

The V gene is TRBV2, the J gene TRBJ2-4, with TRBD2 identical over 12 bases. This CDR3 comprises 16 residues. Trimming removed 4 bases from V and 2 bases from J; junction bases left unmatched: 3. Germline CDR1 and CDR2: SNHLY and FYNNEI. In DNA form, the CDR3 reads TGTGCCAGCAGTGGGACTAGCGGGATAACCAAAAACATTCAGTACTTC. Amino acids: CASSGTSGITKNIQYF.

The chain joins TRBV27 to TRBJ2-1; D ambiguous. Between the trimmed V and J ends, which lost 1 base and 0 bases, there was a span of 10 bases. The CDR3 spans 16 residues. Germline CDR1 MNHEY, CDR2 SMNVEV (reference sequence). CDR3 sequence: CASSLYTTSSYNEQFF. As DNA, the CDR3 is TGTGCCAGCAGTTTATACACGACGAGCTCCTACAATGAGCAGTTCTTC.

The chain couples TRBV7-9 to TRBJ1-5; D ambiguous. V lost 1 base and J 4 bases, leaving 8 bases between the germline ends. CDR3 length equals 14 residues. Germline V gives CDR1 SEHNR, CDR2 FQNEAQ (reference sequence). The CDR3 sequence is CASSLGGRNQPQHF. The CDR3, as DNA: TGTGCCAGCAGCTTAGGAGGCCGGAATCAGCCCCAGCATTTT. The full variable domain, rest sourced from reference TRBV7-9 and TRBJ1-5, is DTGVSQNPRHKITKRGQNVTFRCDPISEHNRLYWYRQTLGQGPEFLTYFQNEAQLEKSRLLSDRFSAERPKGSFSTLEIQRTEQGDSAMYLCASSLGGRNQPQHFGDGTRLSIL.

The J gene is TRBJ2-1, the V gene TRBV2; tentative D call: TRBD1 (6 bases). Between the trimmed V and J ends, which lost 6 bases and 4 bases, there was a span of 10 bases. This CDR3 is built from 13 residues. The germline V gene encodes CDR1 SNHLY and CDR2 FYNNEI. The CDR3 sequence: CASSSGQYNEQFF. The DNA for the CDR3 is TGTGCCAGCAGCAGTGGACAGTACAATGAGCAGTTCTTC.

The chain couples TRBV4-2 to TRBJ1-2, with TRBD1 as a possible D gene (6 bases). Trimming shortened V by 1 base and J by 2 bases, and 11 bases separated the two germline ends. The germline gives CDR1 LGHNA, CDR2 YNFKEQ. This CDR3 spans 15 amino acids. The DNA of the CDR3 is TGTGCCAGCAGCCAAGGCGACAGGCCGAACTATGGCTACACCTTC. Its protein is CASSQGDRPNYGYTF.

The rearrangement joins TRBV27 to TRBJ2-1; possible D gene TRBD2, 5 bases. V lost 6 bases and J 3 bases, leaving 9 bases between the germline ends. Germline CDR1 reads MNHEY; CDR2 reads SMNVEV (reference sequence). The CDR3 contains 13 residues. This CDR3 reads CASRIRDYNEQFF. The CDR3 DNA reads as TGTGCCAGCAGAATCCGGGACTACAATGAGCAGTTCTTC.

V and J are TRBV23-1 and TRBJ1-5; possibly TRBD1 for D (6 bases). Being an ORF, TRBV23-1 has a function that is uncertain. CDR3 length equals 15 residues. V shed 3 bases and J shed 4 bases, with 13 bases lying between them. CDR3 bases: TGCGCCAGCAGTCATTCACGGGACACAAATCAGCCCCAGCATTTT. Protein: CASSHSRDTNQPQHF.

This sequence joins TRBV2 and TRBJ2-3; D possibly corresponds to TRBD2 (7 bases). The CDR3 runs 14 residues. Germline CDR1 is SNHLY and CDR2 is FYNNEI. V was shortened by 8 bases and J by 2 bases, with 14 bases between the two germline ends. The CDR3 protein is CASPGGRHTDTQYF. The DNA of the CDR3 is TGTGCCAGCCCCGGGGGGCGGCACACAGATACGCAGTATTTT.

This rearrangement joins TRBV4-3 to TRBJ1-6, with D possibly TRBD1 on 5 matching bases. CDR1 LGHNA and CDR2 YSLEER come from the germline V gene. The CDR3 consists of 13 residues. Trimming left V 5 bases short and J 7 bases short, with 9 bases between. The CDR3 loop is CASSAGWNSPLHF. DNA for the CDR3: TGCGCCAGCAGCGCAGGGTGGAATTCACCCCTCCACTTT.

The rearrangement links TRBV12-5 to TRBJ2-7; D may be TRBD1 or TRBD2 (5 bases each). The CDR3 is 12 residues long. CDR1 is LGHNT and CDR2 is FRNRAP in the germline V gene. V was pared by 4 bases and J by 9 bases, with 13 bases between. The CDR3 DNA reads as TGTGCTAGTGGTTCAGGGACCGCGGGGCAGTACTTC. This encodes CASGSGTAGQYF.

This clone was observed once. The chain combines TRBV7-8 with TRBJ2-5; 11 nucleotides align to TRBD2. The CDR3 length is 18 residues. CDR1 and CDR2 from the germline V gene are SGHVS and FQNEAQ. V lost 1 base, J lost 7 bases, and 14 bases stayed unmatched. CDR3 DNA sequence: TGTGCCAGCAGCTTAGAGCTAGCGGGGGGAGCCTCGCTGTCGACCCAGTACTTC. Encoded protein: CASSLELAGGASLSTQYF.

The chain is built from TRBV7-2 and TRBJ2-3, with 7 positions matching TRBD2. Germline CDR1 SGHTA, CDR2 FQGNSA. This CDR3 region has 17 residues. V shed 4 bases, J shed 1 base, and the junction held 11 bases outside the gene matches. CDR3 coding DNA: TGTGCCAGCAGCTCTCAGGGCGGGGGATGGGGCACAGATACGCAGTATTTT. Translation gives CASSSQGGGWGTDTQYF.

V is TRBV5-1 and J is TRBJ2-2, with D unclear. V lost 0 bases and J lost 0, with 6 bases in between. CDR3 length: 15 amino acids. Germline assignment: CDR1 SGHRS and CDR2 YFSETQ. CDR3 in DNA: TGCGCCAGCAGCTTGGAAGGTCCGAACACCGGGGAGCTGTTTTTT. Protein: CASSLEGPNTGELFF.

J is TRBJ2-1 and V is TRBV11-2; D uncertain. V was shortened by 3 bases and J by 0 bases, with 12 bases between the two germline ends. The CDR3 loop spans 16 amino acids. The V gene's germline CDR1 is SGHAT and CDR2 FQNNGV. CDR3 loop: CASSFQGESSYNEQFF. The CDR3 DNA follows: TGTGCCAGCAGCTTCCAAGGCGAGAGCTCCTACAATGAGCAGTTCTTC.

CDR3 sequence: CASSFTAGGPRETQYF. CDR3 coding DNA: TGTGCCAGCAGCTTTACAGCGGGGGGGCCCAGAGAGACCCAGTACTTC. This chain joins TRBV5-6 and TRBJ2-5, with TRBD2 identical over 10 bases. Germline V gene sequence: CDR1 SGHDT, CDR2 YYEEEE. V dropped 2 bases and J dropped 4; count of bases not matched to a gene: 8. The length of the CDR3 is 16 residues.